This note documents a single T cell receptor (beta chain) sequence. This may arise from a read error, as a much more abundant clone is one base away. The sample has other DNA sequences that encode this CDR3 too. The data derive from a study of blood T cell repertoires in COVID-19. This table comes from immunoSEQ multiplex PCR, and its TCRdb copy is limited to in-frame clones, with some not included. This sample yields around 210,000 clones, of which roughly 85% are seen a single time; 5% to 6.5% belongs to the top ten. V shed 0 bases and J shed 1 base, with 4 bases lying between them. The CDR3 contains 13 residues. CDR1 and CDR2 from the germline V gene are SGHNT and YYREEE (reference sequence).

This sequence joins TRBV5-4 and TRBJ1-1; D is undetermined. The sequence came from a man in his forties or fifties with COVID-19, enrolled during active disease. Input material: peripheral blood. The CDR3: CASSLDRNTEAFF. The CDR3 nucleotides read TGTGCCAGCAGCTTGGACAGGAACACTGAAGCTTTCTTT.